A single TCR beta chain is shown here with its context. Its antigen is undetermined. From germline, CDR1 is LNHDA and CDR2 SQIVND (reference sequence). This CDR3 contains 14 residues. After removal of 7 bases from V and 7 bases from J, the junction contained 9 bases not matched to a gene. The authors produced TCR alpha and TCR beta cDNA libraries with sample barcodes and UMIs by 5'RACE using constant-segment primers. TCRdb called the 5' RACE reads again in MiXCR, with one record for every CDR3 protein. Of tens of thousands of distinct CDR3 sequences in the sample, less than 8% were seen once. This sample stems from a study of T-cell memory formation after mild COVID-19. Overall study: Each donor largely had its own TCR clusters. Overall study results and limits: Those CD4+ clones that contracted were mainly in CM and EM (CD8+ ones in EMRA). Clones that contracted from day 15 to 85 had balanced CD4/CD8; later expanders were CD4+ biased.

The chain carries TRBV19 and TRBJ1-2; 10 bases are shared with TRBD1. The clonotype comes from an adult who had mild COVID-19 (a few samples of this study predate the infection). Cell type and time point are not known. Material for sequencing was PBMCs or a T cell subset sorted from them (not recorded which). CDR3 DNA: TGTGCCAGTACCAAGGACAGGGGGTGGTTTGGCTACACCTTC. Its protein product is CASTKDRGWFGYTF.